This paragraph reports one T cell receptor beta chain. Its antigen target is currently unknown. No qualities accompany the bases; no much larger clone lies one base away. This sample is part of a study of T cells in tuberculosis (dated by TCRdb to the late 2010s). Regarding the study in general: The study combined CD1B tetramers and high-throughput TCR immunosequencing to characterize T cells specific for the mycobacterial lipid antigen glucose monomycolate (GMM). IGRA-negative adolescents, IGRA-positive adolescents with latent tuberculosis and adults with active tuberculosis, roughly ten per group, were compared in a South African clinical cohort.

At study entry, adolescents were screened for latent tuberculosis infection by tuberculin skin test and QuantiFERON-TB GOLD In-Tube IGRA. Immunosequencing was performed on unsorted cryopreserved PBMC and covered about 100,000 T cells per clinical donor on average. Eleven high schools in the Worcester region of the Western Cape, South Africa, served as enrollment sites for adolescents aged 12 to 18 years. Roughly ten M. tuberculosis-infected and around 10 uninfected adolescents were selected with matching for age and sex. For the adolescents, PBMC were isolated by density centrifugation from freshly drawn heparinized blood and then cryopreserved. Overall study results and their limits: Clinical samples were selected based on which cryopreserved specimens were available, and the active tuberculosis cases were adults whereas the controls were adolescents. With the diverse GMM-specific repertoire as input, a classifier achieved 85% to 90% accuracy (AUROC about 0.93), whereas GEM motif frequencies as input gave 70% accuracy. Active tuberculosis TCR-alpha repertoires showed smaller mean NN-distances to GMM-specific TCRs than IGRA-negative controls, suggesting clonal expansion of these TCRs. The smaller NN-distances were partly driven by shorter CDR3-alpha lengths in active tuberculosis patients, and the difference for TCR-beta did not reach statistical significance.

TCR libraries were generated with the immunoSEQ multiplex PCR assay, using TCR-beta and/or TCR-alpha/delta assays for each sample. The amplified TCR libraries were sequenced on the Illumina high-throughput platform. In the source study's methods: Clustering and dimensionality reduction were performed using pairwise TCRdist distances among GMM-specific receptors from ex vivo sorted or in vitro expanded T cells. Each clinical repertoire was assigned a mean NN-distance score, defined as the average TCRdist to the nearest 10% of tetramer-positive reference sequences. GEM TCR motif frequency was calculated as the fraction of unique TCRs that matched known GEM sequences in V/J usage and CDR3 length. Linear discriminant analysis with leave-one-out cross-validation, implemented in scikit-learn, was used to classify active tuberculosis. Drawn from immuneACCESS, this table holds only the in-frame rearrangements with V and J called that TCRdb kept. Clones are partly lost; checked studies trace under half to an unresolved V gene and leave the rest unexplained. D and trimming were read from the DNA, whereas the V and J calls and clone size are those reported in that table. The sample profile shows roughly 41,000 clones; 90% to 95% of them were found once. 9.5% to 13% of the sample lies in the top ten.

V lost 6 bases and J lost 3 bases, and the count of bases not matched to a germline gene is 11. For CDR1 and CDR2, the germline V gene lists SQVTM and ANQGSEA. From its cysteine to its phenylalanine, the CDR3 spans 14 amino acids. Solely the CDR3 DNA is kept, with 42 bases framed from the first base. Recombination connected TRBV29-1 to TRBJ2-7, with 7 junctional bases fitting TRBD1. The sequence derives from a donor aged 10-30 years with latent tuberculosis or without tuberculosis infection. Some clones in this sample may be carry-over from other donors' samples. Sequenced material: PBMCs. The DNA sequence is TGCAGCGTCTCAAGGACAGGCGGCGTCTACGAGCAGTACTTC. The encoded protein is CSVSRTGGVYEQYF.